This T cell receptor (beta chain) was captured in a study of T cells after yellow fever vaccination (dated by TCRdb to between 2019 and 2020). Regarding the study in general: The SMART-Seq v4 Ultra Low Input RNA kit was used to prepare libraries from fractions with low cell numbers. Bulk TCR alpha and beta repertoires were sequenced longitudinally to track T-cell clones before and after primary and booster YFV17D yellow fever vaccination. Blood was drawn at multiple timepoints before and after primary and secondary immunization, with bulk PBMC replicates and cell subsets isolated. Two healthy male donors, one aged 18 to 29 and one aged 30 to 39 years, were included in the cohort. General findings and caveats noted by the study authors: A small share of clonotypes occurred in both CD4 and CD8 compartments, likely arising from convergent recombination. FACS-sorted repertoires could contain abundant contaminating clonotypes from the bulk population, so computational filtering was required. Only two donors were included in the study, so the extent to which the findings can be generalized is limited. The secondary T-cell response was weaker than the primary response but faster, peaking on day 5 instead of day 15. Most clones expanded after primary vaccination were re-detected after the booster (approximately 96% of CD4 and 80% to 90% of CD8), suggesting broad memory maintenance.

TCR cDNA was synthesized by 5'RACE template switching, which introduced a universal primer site and unique molecular identifiers. Priming of cDNA synthesis was performed from both the TCR alpha and TCR beta constant segments. Two PCR steps were used to amplify libraries, with sample barcodes and sequencing adapters being added in the second step. Sequencing of libraries was done on Illumina HiSeq 2500 (2x100 bp) or NovaSeq (2x150 bp). The study's own analysis went as follows. MIGEC handled demultiplexing of reads and collapsing into UMI consensus sequences, while MiXCR performed V(D)J alignment. Using edgeR on replicate PBMC samples, clonotypes were called vaccine-responding if FDR was below 0.01 and the log2 fold change was above 5 up to day 15. Each bulk clonotype received a CD4 or CD8 identity based on whether the sequenced CD4 or CD8 repertoire contained that clonotype at higher abundance. A clonotype counted as NS4B-specific if enriched at least 10-fold in dextramer-positive versus dextramer-negative fractions, with CD4-biased clonotypes left out. The public reads were quality trimmed at Q25 with fastp and then assembled into clones with MiXCR by TCRdb, keeping productive beta chains. Rows are combined by CDR3 protein, so each entry shows the most common genes and DNA. TCRdb's processing, not the authors', yielded these V and J calls. A total of some 100,000 distinct CDR3 sequences appear in this sample, 8.9% of them only once. Roughly 17% of the sample is in the top ten clones.

This clonotype has a handful of counts. The record has no base qualities; no much larger clone is one base away. Taken from the germline V gene, the CDR1 and CDR2 loops are SGHTA and FQGTGA. Trimmed from V: 6 bases; trimmed from J: 2 bases; junction bases lacking a gene match: 4. From cysteine to phenylalanine, the CDR3 is 15 amino acids long. The read is trimmed to its CDR3 DNA, 45 bases read in frame from base 1. According to the study, the label for this sample's treatment or condition signals: live attenuated yellow fever vaccine strain. PBMCs were isolated from peripheral blood using a standard Ficoll-Paque protocol. Epitope-specific CD8 T cells were sorted using a dextramer loaded with the yellow fever NS4B epitope peptide, with anti-CD3 and anti-CD8 staining. RNA was extracted with TriZol from bulk PBMCs, CD4 and CD8 fractions, and dextramer-positive and dextramer-negative fractions.

The chain couples TRBV7-3 to TRBJ2-2; TRBD1 fits 9 bases in the junction. The starting material was CD8+ T cells not binding an NS4B(214-222) dextramer, sorted from PBMCs, obtained less than 16 days after the first yellow fever vaccination. Reading the label with the study, this specimen's cell subset or site is: NS4B epitope dextramer-negative CD8 T cells. The sequence came from a man aged 18-30 years who received the YFV17D yellow fever vaccine. CDR3 region: CASRQGQGNTGELFF. DNA sequence: TGTGCCAGCAGACAGGGACAGGGAAACACCGGGGAGCTGTTTTTT.